The 14 T cell receptor beta chains in this list originate from one sample, sequenced in a study of early T cells in non-severe SARS-CoV-2 infection. TCRdb itself ran the 5' RACE reads through MiXCR, one entry per CDR3 protein. The table includes 40,000 to 50,000 distinct CDR3 sequences, under 14% detected once. Sequencing was performed on whole blood. The origin of the receptors is an adult who was a healthcare worker with PCR-confirmed SARS-CoV-2 infection or an uninfected control (not recorded which).

This clonotype was recorded a few times. The chain is built from TRBV29-1 and TRBJ2-5; 7 positions match TRBD2. The length of the CDR3 is 14 residues. Per germline, CDR1 SQVTM and CDR2 ANQGSEA. After removal of 5 bases from V and 2 bases from J, the junction contained 8 bases not matched to a gene. The CDR3 coding sequence is TGCAGCGTTACCCTAGCGGATCCTCAAGAGACCCAGTACTTC. This gives the protein CSVTLADPQETQYF.

This clonotype was seen at least ten times. This chain connects TRBV13 to TRBJ1-3; 8 bases agree with TRBD1. The length of the CDR3 is 14 residues. Trimming removed 6 bases from V and 3 bases from J; junction bases left unmatched: 4. Looked up from germline, CDR1 is PRHDT and CDR2 is FYEKMQ (reference sequence). The CDR3 nucleotides are TGTGCCAGCAGACTCGGACAGGGTGGAAACACCATATATTTT. Translation: CASRLGQGGNTIYF.

This clonotype occurred a few times. CDR3 residues: CASSPTDREENNEQFF. CDR3 sequence (DNA): TGCGCCAGCAGCCCCACGGACAGGGAGGAGAACAATGAGCAGTTCTTC. The gene calls are TRBV4-1 and TRBJ2-1; TRBD1 matches 8 bases. CDR3 length: 16 residues. V lost 4 bases to trimming and J lost 5 bases; unmatched junction nucleotides: 10. Germline V gene sequence: CDR1 MGHRA, CDR2 YSYEKL.

The chain combines TRBV6-5 with TRBJ1-1; perhaps TRBD1 as D (5 bases). With 5 bases removed from V and 8 bases from J, the gap between germline ends came to 15 bases. CDR3 length: 13 residues. Looked up from germline, CDR1 is MNHEY and CDR2 is SVGAGI. DNA of the CDR3: TGTGCCAGCAGTACCTTAAAACAGGCAGAAGCTTTCTTT. This gives the protein CASSTLKQAEAFF.

In its sample, this clonotype was seen many times. The chain joins TRBV7-6 to TRBJ2-7; tentatively, D is TRBD1 or TRBD2 (5 bases each). Trimming left V 8 bases short and J 1 base short, with 15 bases between. Germline CDR1 is SGHVS and CDR2 is FNYEAQ. The CDR3 totals 14 residues. As DNA, the CDR3 is TGTGCCAGCGTCCCCGGGACGACGTCCTACGAGCAGTACTTC. This codes for CASVPGTTSYEQYF.

This clonotype was observed a few times. The rearrangement uses TRBV28 and TRBJ1-1, with a tentative D call TRBD1 (6 bases). There are 15 residues in the CDR3. Germline V lookup: CDR1 MDHEN, CDR2 SYDVKM. The germline V and J ends were trimmed by 2 bases and 2 bases, with 12 bases remaining between them. The CDR3 DNA reads as TGTGCCAGCAGTTTACCGGGGGACATAAACACTGAAGCTTTCTTT. Protein product: CASSLPGDINTEAFF.

This clonotype was observed a few times. The V gene is TRBV5-6, the J gene TRBJ2-1; 8 bases map to TRBD2. The CDR3 runs 15 residues. J gave up 4 bases and V 1 base, and 4 bases lay outside the gene matches. Germline lookup yields CDR1 SGHDT and CDR2 YYEEEE. CDR3: CASSLWTSRYNEQFF. The CDR3 DNA reads as TGTGCCAGCAGCTTGTGGACTAGCCGTTACAATGAGCAGTTCTTC. Supplemented by reference TRBV5-6 and TRBJ2-1, the full variable domain reads DAGVTQSPTHLIKTRGQQVTLRCSPKSGHDTVSWYQQALGQGPQFIFQYYEEEERQRGNFPDRFSGHQFPNYSSELNVNALLLGDSALYLCASSLWTSRYNEQFFGPGTRLTVL.

This clonotype turned up a few times. The CDR3 nucleotides read TGTGCCAGCAGTGAAGCGGGTAGAGCACTCTACGAGCAGTACTTC. Translating it yields CASSEAGRALYEQYF. The V and J genes are TRBV2 and TRBJ2-7, with D hard to call. CDR1 is SNHLY and CDR2 is FYNNEI in the germline V gene. Deletions cut 0 bases from V and 3 bases from J, with 12 bases between. The CDR3 has 15 residues. Supplemented by reference TRBV2 and TRBJ2-7, the full variable domain reads EPEVTQTPSHQVTQMGQEVILRCVPISNHLYFYWYRQILGQKVEFLVSFYNNEISEKSEIFDDQFSVERPDGSNFTLKIRSTKLEDSAMYFCASSEAGRALYEQYFGPGTRLTVT.

In regard to this clonotype: This may be a read error, as it is one base from a much larger clone. The conserved final phenylalanine or tryptophan is absent from the CDR3, which likely points to a read error. The chain is built from TRBV23-1 and TRBJ2-3, with 9 bases matching TRBD2. TRBV23-1 is assigned to the ORF class and has an uncertain function. The CDR3 has 18 amino acids. V lost 9 bases to trimming and J lost 2 bases; unmatched junction nucleotides: 18. The CDR3 protein is CARGGLAFPLRVTDTQYL. The CDR3, as DNA: TGCGCCAGGGGCGGACTAGCGTTTCCTCTTCGAGTCACAGATACGCAGTATTTA.

The V gene is TRBV7-2, the J gene TRBJ1-5; perhaps TRBD1 as D (6 bases). Per the germline V gene, CDR1 is SGHTA and CDR2 is FQGNSA. This CDR3 comprises 13 residues. V shed 6 bases and J shed 4 bases, with 10 bases lying between them. In DNA form, the CDR3 reads TGTGCCAGCAGTTCCGGACAGAATCAGCCCCAGCATTTT. Its translation is CASSSGQNQPQHF.

This clonotype was recorded many times. The CDR3 spells CASSLGSGPSGTGELFF. For the CDR3, the DNA is TGCGCCAGCAGCTTGGGTTCGGGACCCTCGGGGACCGGGGAGCTGTTTTTT. This chain connects TRBV5-1 to TRBJ2-2; possibly TRBD1 or TRBD2 for D (5 bases each). Germline V lookup: CDR1 SGHRS, CDR2 YFSETQ. The CDR3 is 17 residues long. Deletions cut 0 bases from V and 5 bases from J, with 17 bases between.

The chain is built from TRBV3-1 and TRBJ2-7, with D possibly being TRBD2 (5 bases). CDR3 size: 14 residues. V was pared by 5 bases and J by 0 bases, with 11 bases between. Germline CDR1 reads LGHDT; CDR2 reads YNNKEL (reference sequence). CDR3 bases: TGTGCCAGCAGCTTCGGTGGGAGCTCCTACGAGCAGTACTTC. It yields the protein CASSFGGSSYEQYF.

This clonotype was counted many times. CDR3 in amino acids: CASSATGKGQPQHF. The CDR3 DNA reads TGTGCCAGCAGTGCCACAGGGAAGGGTCAGCCCCAGCATTTT. The chain links TRBV6-1 to TRBJ1-5, with D possibly being TRBD1 (6 bases). Germline V gene sequence: CDR1 MNHNS, CDR2 SASEGT. The CDR3 covers 14 residues. The V and J ends lost 4 bases and 6 bases respectively, with 13 bases between them.

The genes are TRBV7-2 and TRBJ1-5, with D unclear. CDR3 length: 13 amino acids. CDR1 and CDR2 from the germline V gene are SGHTA and FQGNSA. Trimming took off 2 bases at V and 7 bases at J, with 9 bases between the two ends. The CDR3 sequence: CASSLSVQQPQHF. The CDR3 coding sequence is TGTGCCAGCAGCTTATCGGTTCAACAGCCCCAGCATTTT. The full variable domain, completed using reference TRBV7-2 and TRBJ1-5, is GAGVSQSPSNKVTEKGKDVELRCDPISGHTALYWYRQSLGQGLEFLIYFQGNSAPDKSGLPSDRFSAERTGGSVSTLTIQRTQQEDSAVYLCASSLSVQQPQHFGDGTRLSIL.